This passage covers 30 T cell receptor beta chains from one sample sequenced in a study of beta chain features in type 1 diabetes. All of the isolated RNA was reverse transcribed, so expressed TCRB transcripts were sequenced. Produced via immunoSEQ multiplex PCR; TCRdb's table is partial and in-frame only. The sample shows hundreds of thousands of clones, about 17% of them seen only once. The sample was naive CD4+ T cells from blood. Receptors were obtained from a woman aged 18-30 years in good health.

In its sample, this clone was seen a few times. The V call is TRBV13, the J call TRBJ2-7; 13 bases match TRBD2. The J segment lost 2 bases and the V segment lost 4 bases, leaving 8 bases of the junction unmatched. The germline V gene has CDR1 PRHDT and CDR2 FYEKMQ (reference sequence). This CDR3 spans 17 amino acids. The CDR3 DNA reads as TGTGCCAGCAGCTGGGCTCCGACTAGCGGGAGGACCTACGAGCAGTACTTC. Translation gives CASSWAPTSGRTYEQYF. Together with reference TRBV13 and TRBJ2-7, the CDR3 gives the full variable domain: AAGVIQSPRHLIKEKRETATLKCYPIPRHDTVYWYQQGPGQDPQFLISFYEKMQSDKGSIPDRFSAQQFSDYHSELNMSSLELGDSALYFCASSWAPTSGRTYEQYFGPGTRLTVT.

In its sample, this clone was seen a few times. Other DNA sequences of this sample code for an identical CDR3. This chain connects TRBV9 to TRBJ2-3; D gene ambiguous. Germline V gives CDR1 SGDLS, CDR2 YYNGEE. The CDR3 has 13 amino acids. V was cut by 0 bases and J by 3 bases, with 5 bases left in between. The chain's CDR3 is CASSVALTDTQYF. The CDR3 DNA sequence: TGTGCCAGCAGCGTAGCGCTGACAGATACGCAGTATTTT.

A few counts support this clone. The V gene is TRBV29-1, the J gene TRBJ2-1; 11 bases map to TRBD2. Unmatched junction bases numbered 10, after V lost 6 bases and J lost 6 bases. Germline-derived CDR1 and CDR2 are SQVTM and ANQGSEA. This CDR3 region has 15 residues. DNA of the CDR3: TGCAGCGTGGCCCCTAGCGGGAGGCGGCCCAATGAGCAGTTCTTC. Amino acid sequence: CSVAPSGRRPNEQFF.

The chain combines TRBV5-1 with TRBJ2-3; TRBD1 matches at 7 bases. CDR1 and CDR2 (germline): SGHRS, YFSETQ. There are 16 residues in the CDR3. V gave up 3 bases and J gave up 5 bases; unmatched junction bases: 12. CDR3 sequence: CASSWTGGYNRDTQYF. The CDR3 bases are TGCGCCAGCAGCTGGACAGGCGGGTACAATCGAGATACGCAGTATTTT.

A few counts support this clone. The chain combines TRBV29-1 with TRBJ2-4, with a tentative D call TRBD2 (6 bases). V lost 6 bases, J lost 2 bases, and 14 bases lay in between. Germline V gene lookup returns CDR1 SQVTM and CDR2 ANQGSEA. The CDR3 extends over 14 amino acids. The CDR3 DNA reads as TGCAGCGTAGCGGGCCGGTTATCCAAAAACATTCAGTACTTC. Its translation: CSVAGRLSKNIQYF.

In its sample, this clone was seen a few times. J is TRBJ1-4 and V is TRBV6-1; a weak D match, TRBD1 (6 bases). Germline CDR1 reads MNHNS; CDR2 reads SASEGT. V was shortened by 6 bases and J by 0 bases, with 8 bases between the two germline ends. This CDR3 has 14 amino acids. Here the CDR3 DNA reads TGTGCCAGCAGCGACAGGCCAACTAATGAAAAACTGTTTTTT. Residues: CASSDRPTNEKLFF.

The chain employs TRBV4-3 and TRBJ2-3, with 7 bases that match TRBD1. The ends lost 0 bases at V and 6 bases at J; junction bases unmatched: 18. The CDR3 is made up of 19 amino acids. In germline, CDR1 is LGHNA, CDR2 YSLEER. The CDR3 here is CASSQEILAGGTSVDTQYF. For the CDR3, the DNA is TGCGCCAGCAGCCAAGAAATTCTGGCAGGGGGTACTTCGGTGGATACGCAGTATTTT.

The J gene is TRBJ2-7, the V gene TRBV7-2, with TRBD2 matching over 9 bases. In germline, CDR1 is SGHTA, CDR2 FQGNSA. V dropped 1 base and J dropped 4; count of bases not matched to a gene: 17. The CDR3 is 19 amino acids. DNA for the CDR3: TGTGCCAGCAGCTTAGTAGGTATACCGGGACTAGCTAGTTCGTACGAGCAGTACTTC. Its protein product is CASSLVGIPGLASSYEQYF.

On this clone itself: Without the conserved terminal phenylalanine or tryptophan, this CDR3 likely stems from a read error. J is TRBJ2-7 and V is TRBV28, with a weak D call TRBD1 (5 bases). Germline CDR1 is MDHEN and CDR2 is SYDVKM. This CDR3 region has 14 residues. V was trimmed by 3 bases and J by 2 bases, leaving 11 bases between them. CDR3 sequence reads: CASSFVQGTYEQYL. As DNA, the CDR3 is TGTGCCAGCAGTTTCGTCCAGGGTACCTACGAGCAGTACCTC.

This clone was found a few times. This rearrangement joins TRBV5-4 to TRBJ2-1, with 8 nucleotides matching TRBD2. The germline CDR1 and CDR2 sequences are SGHNT and YYREEE (reference sequence). The CDR3 runs to 14 residues. Trimming took 2 bases from V and 7 from J; bases not matched to a gene: 5. The CDR3 DNA reads TGTGCCAGCAGCTTAGTGGCGGGAGGAAATGAGCAGTTCTTC. Residues: CASSLVAGGNEQFF.

The chain has TRBV7-3 and TRBJ2-3; no firm D call. V lost 1 base, J lost 2 bases, and 10 bases lay in between. In germline, CDR1 is SGHTA, CDR2 FQGTGA. The CDR3 consists of 15 residues. Here the CDR3 reads CASSLKHGPTDTQYF. In nucleotides, the CDR3 is TGTGCCAGCAGCTTAAAACATGGTCCCACAGATACGCAGTATTTT.

As concerns this clone: The identical CDR3 is also encoded by other nucleotide sequences in the sample. J is TRBJ2-2 and V is TRBV5-1; TRBD1 might be the D (6 bases). Trimming cost V 0 bases and J 1 base, with 7 bases left between them. The CDR3 loop spans 15 amino acids. Per germline, CDR1 SGHRS and CDR2 YFSETQ. In nucleotides, the CDR3 is TGCGCCAGCAGCTTGGCGGGACAGAACACCGGGGAGCTGTTTTTT. It yields the protein CASSLAGQNTGELFF.

The sample holds a few counts of this clone. The chain recombines TRBV9 with TRBJ1-3, with D possibly TRBD1 on 6 matching bases. This CDR3 is built from 17 residues. Trimming shortened V by 7 bases and J by 4 bases, and 24 bases separated the two germline ends. CDR1 and CDR2 from the germline V gene are SGDLS and YYNGEE. The chain's CDR3 is CASAAGGRGRFGNTIYF. CDR3 DNA: TGTGCCAGCGCCGCCGGCGGACGGGGGCGATTCGGAAACACCATATATTTT.

A few counts support this clone. CDR3 sequence (DNA): TGTGCCAGCAGCGCCCCGGGGGCCTTTCGGACCCAGTACTTC. This codes for CASSAPGAFRTQYF. V usage is TRBV5-6 and J usage is TRBJ2-5; D tentatively fits TRBD1 or TRBD2 (6 bases each). Between the trimmed V and J ends, which lost 4 bases and 7 bases, there was a span of 17 bases. CDR1 and CDR2 (germline): SGHDT, YYEEEE. The CDR3 has 14 residues. Together with reference TRBV5-6 and TRBJ2-5, the CDR3 gives the full variable domain: DAGVTQSPTHLIKTRGQQVTLRCSPKSGHDTVSWYQQALGQGPQFIFQYYEEEERQRGNFPDRFSGHQFPNYSSELNVNALLLGDSALYLCASSAPGAFRTQYFGPGTRLLVL.

This clone was seen more than once but under ten times. V gene TRBV6-5 combines with J gene TRBJ1-2, with 7 bases fitting TRBD1. Germline V CDR1 and CDR2: MNHEY, SVGAGI. The CDR3 loop spans 15 amino acids. With V trimmed by 0 bases and J by 5 bases, 6 bases remained unmatched. The CDR3 region is CASSYSSTGTYGYTF. Here the CDR3 DNA reads TGTGCCAGCAGTTACTCCTCGACAGGGACATATGGCTACACCTTC.

This clone has more than one count but fewer than ten. The gene calls are TRBV28 and TRBJ1-4; TRBD1 might be the D (6 bases). The CDR3 sequence is 12 residues long. The V end was cut by 6 bases, the J end by 10 bases, with 12 bases between. CDR1 MDHEN and CDR2 SYDVKM come from the germline V gene. The CDR3 spells CASREGQLKLFF. Here the CDR3 DNA reads TGTGCCAGCAGAGAAGGACAGCTAAAACTGTTTTTT. The full variable domain, rest sourced from reference TRBV28 and TRBJ1-4, is DVKVTQSSRYLVKRTGEKVFLECVQDMDHENMFWYRQDPGLGLRLIYFSYDVKMKEKGDIPEGYSVSREKKERFSLILESASTNQTSMYLCASREGQLKLFFGSGTQLSVL.

The chain combines TRBV18 with TRBJ2-5; the D is unclear. CDR1 and CDR2 from the germline V gene are KGHSH and LQKENI. The germline V and J ends were trimmed by 5 bases and 5 bases, with 9 bases remaining between them. CDR3 length: 12 residues. DNA of the CDR3: TGTGCCAGCTCATTGCGTGGGGAGACCCAGTACTTC. Amino acids: CASSLRGETQYF.

This chain links TRBV6-5 with TRBJ1-5; no firm D call. Trimming removed 0 bases at V and 5 bases at J, with 11 bases between. Germline V lookup: CDR1 MNHEY, CDR2 SVGAGI. CDR3 size: 15 residues. CDR3 protein: CASSYSGRRDQPQHF. CDR3 DNA: TGTGCCAGCAGTTACTCCGGACGGAGGGATCAGCCCCAGCATTTT.

This clone was picked up a small number of times. The V gene is TRBV29-1, the J gene TRBJ2-6, with D possibly being TRBD2 (6 bases). Trimming removed 3 bases from V and 0 bases from J, with 9 bases in between. The germline V gene encodes CDR1 SQVTM and CDR2 ANQGSEA. This CDR3 has 15 amino acids. In DNA form, the CDR3 reads TGCAGCGTTGAGGGGGGACGCTCTGGGGCCAACGTCCTGACTTTC. Protein sequence: CSVEGGRSGANVLTF. Full variable domain (missing parts from reference TRBV29-1 and TRBJ2-6): SAVISQKPSRDICQRGTSLTIQCQVDSQVTMMFWYRQQPGQSLTLIATANQGSEATYESGFVIDKFPISRPNLTFSTLTVSNMSPEDSSIYLCSVEGGRSGANVLTFGAGSRLTVL.

This clone was seen more than once but under ten times. The chain carries TRBV28 and TRBJ2-5; a possible D gene is TRBD1 (7 bases). V lost 7 bases and J 1 base, leaving 22 bases between the germline ends. This CDR3 is built from 17 residues. Per the germline V gene, CDR1 is MDHEN and CDR2 is SYDVKM. Written as DNA, the CDR3 is TGTGCCAGCAACCCGGGGAGGCAGGGGGTTTCCCAAGAGACCCAGTACTTC. It is translated as CASNPGRQGVSQETQYF.

This sequence joins TRBV28 and TRBJ1-5; D may be TRBD1 (6 bases). The CDR3 has 15 residues. From germline, CDR1 is MDHEN and CDR2 SYDVKM. Trimming pared 6 bases from V and 7 bases from J, leaving 19 bases between. The CDR3 DNA reads as TGTGCCAGCAGACCCGCCCCAGGGGTCGTACAGCCCCAGCATTTT. This sequence encodes CASRPAPGVVQPQHF.

The chain joins TRBV18 to TRBJ2-1; no definite D call. The CDR3 is 14 amino acids. Trimming pared 1 base from V and 6 bases from J, leaving 10 bases between. Germline loops: CDR1 KGHSH, CDR2 LQKENI. CDR3 in amino acids: CASSPRALFNEQFF. CDR3 in DNA: TGTGCCAGCTCACCACGGGCCCTATTCAATGAGCAGTTCTTC.

The chain links TRBV18 to TRBJ2-5, with 10 bases matching TRBD2. CDR1 KGHSH and CDR2 LQKENI come from the germline V gene. The V segment lost 4 bases and the J segment 1 base; nucleotides outside the gene matches: 6. The CDR3 consists of 16 residues. CDR3 region: CASSQLAGTGQETQYF. DNA of the CDR3: TGTGCCAGCTCACAACTAGCGGGAACGGGCCAAGAGACCCAGTACTTC. Complete variable domain (other parts from reference TRBV18 and TRBJ2-5): NAGVMQNPRHLVRRRGQEARLRCSPMKGHSHVYWYRQLPEEGLKFMVYLQKENIIDESGMPKERFSAEFPKEGPSILRIQQVVRGDSAAYFCASSQLAGTGQETQYFGPGTRLLVL.

This clone has more than one count but fewer than ten. The chain joins TRBV27 to TRBJ1-5; D is undetermined. Germline values: CDR1 MNHEY, CDR2 SMNVEV (reference sequence). The CDR3 loop spans 14 amino acids. The V gene lost 0 bases and the J gene lost 7 bases, with 10 bases spanning the gap. CDR3 sequence (DNA): TGTGCCAGCAGTTTATCATCCGGGTTCCAGCCCCAGCATTTT. Translating it yields CASSLSSGFQPQHF.

This clone was counted only a few times. The chain couples TRBV6-1 to TRBJ2-5; D not resolved. V shed 3 bases and J shed 6 bases, with 2 bases lying between them. CDR3 length: 10 amino acids. Germline assignment: CDR1 MNHNS and CDR2 SASEGT. The CDR3 reads CASSEKTQYF. The DNA for the CDR3 is TGTGCCAGCAGTGAGAAGACCCAGTACTTC.

The chain combines TRBV2 with TRBJ1-2; TRBD1 might be the D (6 bases). CDR3 length: 15 amino acids. Germline lookup yields CDR1 SNHLY and CDR2 FYNNEI. V was pared by 6 bases and J by 4 bases, with 18 bases between. CDR3 in amino acids: CASSKTRGSTYGYTF. CDR3 DNA sequence: TGTGCCAGCAGCAAAACCAGGGGAAGTACCTATGGCTACACCTTC.

The chain is built from TRBV28 and TRBJ2-6, with D perhaps TRBD2 (5 bases). The germline gives CDR1 MDHEN, CDR2 SYDVKM. V lost 6 bases and J lost 4, with 10 bases in between. This CDR3 is built from 14 residues. The CDR3 here is CASRVGAGANVLTF. The CDR3 nucleotides read TGTGCCAGCAGGGTGGGAGCAGGGGCCAACGTCCTGACTTTC.

This clone was detected only a few times. This chain links TRBV29-1 with TRBJ2-1; D remains ambiguous. V was shortened by 4 bases and J by 3 bases, with 7 bases between the two germline ends. CDR3 length: 12 amino acids. CDR1 SQVTM and CDR2 ANQGSEA come from the germline V gene. CDR3 sequence reads: CSVGSNYNEQFF. CDR3 in DNA: TGCAGCGTTGGGTCTAACTACAATGAGCAGTTCTTC.

The chain employs TRBV6-6 and TRBJ2-2; D unclear. CDR1 and CDR2 from the germline V gene are MNHNY and SVGAGI (reference sequence). Deletions cut 5 bases from V and 4 bases from J, with 11 bases between. The CDR3 has 14 residues. The chain's CDR3 is CASSKPDVTGELFF. CDR3 bases: TGTGCCAGCAGTAAACCAGACGTCACCGGGGAGCTGTTTTTT.

This chain uses TRBV4-2 with TRBJ2-5; 10 bases match TRBD2. V shed 0 bases, J shed 5 bases, and the junction held 9 bases outside the gene matches. The CDR3 runs 17 residues. Germline V lookup: CDR1 LGHNA, CDR2 YNFKEQ. The CDR3 DNA sequence: TGTGCCAGCAGCCAAGACCGCAGCGGGAGGGCCAGGGAGACCCAGTACTTC. It codes for CASSQDRSGRARETQYF.